These T cell receptor beta chains were read from a single sample in a study of cytomegalovirus exposure and HLA in healthy donors. The protocol was immunoSEQ multiplex PCR, while the TCRdb copy is restricted to in-frame clones and leaves out a portion. In the table there are about 91,000 clones, about 89% of which are singletons. Source material: PBMCs. The receptors shown here come from a man aged 25 to 45 in good health and CMV-seropositive. CDR3s include the opening cysteine and the closing phenylalanine or tryptophan. D genes are given only for firm matches. A clone size is listed for some rows: how often the clone was seen (once, few, many), or a class if it is expanded.

TRBV10-3	-	TRBD2	TRBJ2-1	CAISEGGASGTLDEQFF	TGTGCCATCAGTGAAGGGGGGGCTAGCGGGACTCTCGATGAGCAGTTCTTC
TRBV5-1	-	TRBD1	TRBJ2-5	CASRHGQAEETQYF	TGCGCCAGCAGGCACGGACAGGCGGAAGAGACCCAGTACTTC
TRBV4-1	-	-	TRBJ2-5	CASSLTEGETQYF	TGCGCCAGCAGCCTGACAGAAGGCGAGACCCAGTACTTC
TRBV7-8	-	-	TRBJ2-3	CASSFRVLEGTDTQYF	TGTGCCAGCAGTTTCAGGGTTTTGGAAGGCACAGATACGCAGTATTTT
TRBV18	-	-	TRBJ2-2	CASSPPAETGELFF	TGTGCCAGCTCACCACCCGCGGAAACCGGGGAGCTGTTTTTT
TRBV5-1	-	TRBD1	TRBJ1-2	CASSWDRSGYTF	TGCGCCAGCAGCTGGGACAGGTCCGGCTACACCTTC
TRBV28	-	-	TRBJ1-3	CASRTAGNTIYF	TGTGCCAGCAGGACAGCCGGAAACACCATATATTTT
TRBV9	-	TRBD2	TRBJ2-3	CASSVGRLAGVSTQYF	TGTGCCAGCAGCGTAGGGAGACTAGCGGGAGTATCTACGCAGTATTTT
TRBV6-6	-	TRBD2	TRBJ2-5	CASRKLAVNQETQYF	TGTGCCAGCAGAAAACTAGCGGTTAACCAAGAGACCCAGTACTTC
TRBV18	-	-	TRBJ1-1	CASSRRTATGLGTEAFF	TGTGCCAGCTCACGCAGAACAGCGACAGGATTGGGGACTGAAGCTTTCTTT
TRBV2	-	TRBD2	TRBJ2-3	CASSGSGSDTQYF	TGTGCCAGCAGTGGTAGCGGGAGTGATACGCAGTATTTT
TRBV18	-	-	TRBJ2-7	CVSSLRDSKAEQYF	TGTGTCAGCTCACTGCGGGACTCGAAAGCCGAGCAGTACTTC
TRBV27	once	TRBD1	TRBJ2-7	CASSLRRGDRGGEQYF	TGTGCCAGCAGTTTAAGAAGAGGCGACAGGGGGGGCGAGCAGTACTTC
TRBV7-3	-	-	TRBJ2-5	CASSWGLQETQYF	TGTGCCAGCAGTTGGGGACTGCAAGAGACCCAGTACTTC
TRBV19	-	-	TRBJ2-7	CASSPPAGTALLEQYF	TGTGCCAGTAGTCCTCCGGCGGGGACGGCTCTCTTAGAGCAGTACTTC
TRBV5-1	-	TRBD1	TRBJ1-4	CASSTGGGEKLFF	TGCGCCAGCAGCACAGGGGGGGGTGAAAAACTGTTTTTT
TRBV28	-	TRBD2	TRBJ2-7	CASSLAGVYEQYF	TGTGCCAGCAGTTTAGCGGGAGTTTACGAGCAGTACTTC
TRBV19	-	-	TRBJ2-7	CASSMSSYEQYF	TGTGCCAGTAGTATGTCTTCCTACGAGCAGTACTTC
TRBV10-3	-	-	TRBJ2-7	CAISGDPRGSPYEQYF	TGTGCCATCAGTGGAGACCCAAGGGGGAGCCCCTACGAGCAGTACTTC
TRBV2	-	-	TRBJ2-7	CASSGGLAGEQYF	TGTGCCAGCAGTGGGGGGCTAGCCGGCGAGCAGTACTTC
TRBV2	-	-	TRBJ2-7	CASRESSYEQYF	TGTGCCAGCAGGGAGAGCTCCTACGAGCAGTACTTC
TRBV2	-	TRBD2	TRBJ2-1	CASSEQGTSGWWTEQFF	TGTGCCAGCAGTGAACAGGGGACTAGCGGTTGGTGGACTGAGCAGTTCTTC
TRBV21-1	-	-	TRBJ2-3	CASRAGGTDTQYF	TGTGCCTCCCGAGCGGGAGGAACAGATACGCAGTATTTT
TRBV27	-	-	TRBJ2-2	CASSLLPSTTANTGELFF	TGTGCCAGCAGTTTACTACCTTCGACAACCGCGAACACCGGGGAGCTGTTTTTT
TRBV6-1	few	-	TRBJ1-5	CASSESDTYQPQHF	TGTGCCAGCAGTGAGTCGGACACCTATCAGCCCCAGCATTTT
TRBV18	once	TRBD2	TRBJ2-1	CASSLALAGGNEQFF	TGTGCCAGCTCACTTGCACTAGCGGGGGGGAATGAGCAGTTCTTC
TRBV7-6	-	TRBD2	TRBJ2-7	CASSPGTSGAPQPYEQYF	TGTGCCAGCAGCCCCGGGACTAGCGGGGCCCCTCAGCCCTACGAGCAGTACTTC
TRBV11-2	-	-	TRBJ1-2	CASSLTGSVGDGYTF	TGTGCCAGCAGCCTAACAGGGAGCGTAGGGGATGGCTACACCTTC
TRBV19	-	TRBD2	TRBJ2-1	CASIPTSGTDNEQFF	TGTGCCAGTATACCCACTAGCGGGACTGACAATGAGCAGTTCTTC
TRBV4-1	-	-	TRBJ2-3	CASSQEGNSGATDTQYF	TGCGCCAGCAGCCAAGAAGGAAATAGCGGAGCCACAGATACGCAGTATTTT
TRBV28	-	TRBD2	TRBJ2-7	CASRIAGGHVGQYF	TGTGCCAGCAGGATAGCGGGAGGGCATGTCGGGCAGTACTTC
TRBV7-9	once	-	TRBJ2-7	CASSLRGVGVGEQYF	TGTGCCAGCAGCTTGCGGGGAGTTGGGGTTGGGGAGCAGTACTTC
TRBV27	-	-	TRBJ1-5	CASSSLGGMEQPQHF	TGTGCCAGCAGTTCCCTTGGGGGGATGGAGCAGCCCCAGCATTTT
TRBV19	-	TRBD2	TRBJ2-2	CASSGGTSGRAQLFF	TGTGCCAGTAGTGGTGGGACTAGCGGGAGGGCCCAGCTGTTTTTT
TRBV27	few	-	TRBJ1-4	CASTNRGMGEKLFF	TGTGCCAGCACAAACCGGGGAATGGGTGAAAAACTGTTTTTT